The TCR beta chain described here comes from a study of PD-L1 blockade in urothelial cancer. General study findings and limits: Greater 3-week expansion of tumor-associated blood clones was recorded for durable-benefit patients. A pretreatment blood TCR clonality that fell below the median predicted better progression-free and overall survival.

CDR1 and CDR2 from the germline V gene are MDHEN and SYDVKM. With 4 bases clipped from V and 6 bases from J, the junction kept 7 bases outside the gene matches. This CDR3 is built from 15 residues. The protocol was immunoSEQ multiplex PCR, while the TCRdb copy is restricted to in-frame clones and leaves out a portion. The repertoire holds 55,000 to 75,000 clones, with approximately 78% as singletons. Sample time point: pretreatment peripheral blood. Pretreatment and on-treatment samples were taken, numbering 1 to 8 per patient. In regard to this clone: As yet, its antigen is unknown.

This sample comprised PBMCs, obtained around atezolizumab (anti-PD-L1) treatment. The receptor was derived from a man in his sixties or seventies with urothelial cancer. This chain uses TRBV28 with TRBJ2-3; 10 positions match TRBD2. CDR3 sequence (DNA): TGTGCCAGCAGTTCTGGAGCGGGAGGGCCGGATACGCAGTATTTT. The encoded protein is CASSSGAGGPDTQYF.